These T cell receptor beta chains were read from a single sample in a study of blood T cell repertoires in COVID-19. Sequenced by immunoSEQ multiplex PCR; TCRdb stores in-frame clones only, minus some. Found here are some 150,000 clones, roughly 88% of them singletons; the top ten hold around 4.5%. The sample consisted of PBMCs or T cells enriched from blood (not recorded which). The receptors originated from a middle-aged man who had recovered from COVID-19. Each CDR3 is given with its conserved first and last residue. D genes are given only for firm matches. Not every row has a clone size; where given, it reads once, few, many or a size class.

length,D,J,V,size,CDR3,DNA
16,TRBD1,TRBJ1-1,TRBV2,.,CASSEDRGPMNTEAFF,TGTGCCAGCAGTGAGGACAGGGGACCCATGAACACTGAAGCTTTCTTT
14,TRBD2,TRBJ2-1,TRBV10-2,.,CASSLAGTYNEQFF,TGCGCCAGCTCCTTAGCGGGGACCTACAATGAGCAGTTCTTC
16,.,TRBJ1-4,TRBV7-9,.,CASSLVSGAVNEKLFF,TGTGCCAGCAGCTTAGTCAGTGGGGCAGTTAATGAAAAACTGTTTTTT
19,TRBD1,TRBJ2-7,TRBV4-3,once,CASSQANRQRQGSVNEQYF,TGCGCCAGCAGCCAAGCTAACCGACAAAGACAGGGGTCAGTCAACGAGCAGTACTTC
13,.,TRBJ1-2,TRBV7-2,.,CASSLGAAYGYTF,TGTGCCAGCAGCTTAGGGGCCGCCTATGGCTACACCTTC
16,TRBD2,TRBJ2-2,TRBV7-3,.,CASSGPGGQRTGELFF,TGTGCCAGCAGCGGACCGGGGGGGCAAAGAACCGGGGAGCTGTTTTTT
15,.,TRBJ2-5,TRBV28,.,CASRTLVPGRETQYF,TGTGCCAGCAGGACCCTGGTTCCAGGGAGGGAGACCCAGTACTTC
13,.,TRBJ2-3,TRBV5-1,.,CATGGGDTDTQYF,TGCGCCACAGGAGGGGGGGACACAGATACGCAGTATTTT
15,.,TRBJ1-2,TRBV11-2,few,CASSLGGVRNYGYTF,TGTGCCAGCAGCTTAGGCGGGGTCCGTAACTATGGCTACACCTTC
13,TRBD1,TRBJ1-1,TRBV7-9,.,CASSNRGRTEAFF,TGTGCCAGCAGCAACAGGGGAAGAACTGAAGCTTTCTTT
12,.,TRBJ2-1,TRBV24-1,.,CATSDLPGEQFF,TGTGCCACCAGTGATTTACCCGGTGAGCAGTTCTTC
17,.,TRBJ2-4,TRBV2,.,CASSDIRYPGAKNIQYF,TGTGCCAGCAGTGATATTAGGTACCCCGGGGCCAAAAACATTCAGTACTTC
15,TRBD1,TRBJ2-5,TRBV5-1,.,CASSLATTGEETQYF,TGCGCCAGCAGCTTGGCCACCACAGGGGAAGAGACCCAGTACTTC
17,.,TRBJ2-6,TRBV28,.,CASSPQQGQAPSHVLTF,TGTGCCAGCAGTCCCCAACAGGGTCAGGCCCCTTCTCACGTCCTGACTTTC
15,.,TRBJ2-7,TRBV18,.,CASSVTGAATYEQYF,TGTGCCAGCTCCGTGACTGGGGCAGCCACCTACGAGCAGTACTTC
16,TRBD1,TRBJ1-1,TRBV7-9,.,CASSSGQGVLDTEAFF,TGTGCCAGCAGCTCTGGACAGGGGGTGTTGGACACTGAAGCTTTCTTT
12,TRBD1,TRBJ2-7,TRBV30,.,CAWSATGYEQYF,TGTGCCTGGAGTGCGACAGGGTACGAGCAGTACTTC
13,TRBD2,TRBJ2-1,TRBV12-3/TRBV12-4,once,CASSLAAGGSQFF,TGTGCCAGCAGTTTAGCGGCGGGGGGGTCTCAGTTCTTC
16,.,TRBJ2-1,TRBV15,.,CATSRYSGTVYNEQFF,TGTGCCACCAGCAGATACTCCGGGACTGTCTACAATGAGCAGTTCTTC
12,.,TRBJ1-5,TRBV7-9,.,CASSLDSFPQHF,TGTGCCAGCAGCTTAGATTCTTTCCCCCAGCATTTT
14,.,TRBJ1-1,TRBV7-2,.,CASSLGAGYTEAFF,TGTGCCAGCAGCTTAGGGGCCGGATACACTGAAGCTTTCTTT
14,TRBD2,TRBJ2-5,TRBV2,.,CAGCGASGEETQYF,TGTGCCGGCTGCGGGGCTAGCGGGGAAGAGACCCAGTACTTC
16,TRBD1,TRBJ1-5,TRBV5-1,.,CASSPGQGGSNQPQHF,TGCGCCAGCAGCCCAGGACAGGGGGGGAGCAATCAGCCCCAGCATTTT
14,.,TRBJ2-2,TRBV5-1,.,CASSLISKTGELFF,TGCGCCAGCAGCTTGATTAGCAAAACTGGGGAGCTGTTTTTT
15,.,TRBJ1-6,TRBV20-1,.,CSASASGIQYSPLHF,TGCAGTGCTAGTGCCTCCGGGATCCAGTATTCACCCCTCCACTTT
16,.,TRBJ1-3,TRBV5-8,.,CASSLVAVVPGNTIYF,TGTGCCAGCAGCTTGGTAGCGGTAGTCCCTGGAAACACCATATATTTT
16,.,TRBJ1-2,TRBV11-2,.,CASSLYAGVGNYGYTF,TGTGCCAGCAGCTTATATGCAGGGGTCGGCAACTATGGCTACACCTTC
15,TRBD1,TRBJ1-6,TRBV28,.,CASSPAGTEGSPLHF,TGTGCCAGCAGTCCGGCCGGGACAGAAGGTTCACCCCTCCACTTT
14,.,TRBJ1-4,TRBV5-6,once,CASSLEGGNEKLFF,TGTGCCAGCAGCTTGGAAGGGGGTAATGAAAAACTGTTTTTT
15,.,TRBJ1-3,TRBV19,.,CASSRYPDTGNTIYF,TGTGCCAGTAGTCGATACCCCGACACTGGAAACACCATATATTTT
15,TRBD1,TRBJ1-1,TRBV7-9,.,CASSLGLGTGGEAFF,TGTGCCAGCAGCTTAGGACTCGGGACAGGGGGTGAAGCTTTCTTT
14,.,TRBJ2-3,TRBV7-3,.,CASSLRASTDTQYF,TGTGCCAGCAGCCTTAGAGCTAGCACAGATACGCAGTATTTT
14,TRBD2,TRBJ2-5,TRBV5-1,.,CASSSGREGETQYF,TGCGCCAGCAGCTCGGGGCGGGAGGGAGAGACCCAGTACTTC
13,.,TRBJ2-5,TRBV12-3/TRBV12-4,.,CASRPTGLETQYF,TGTGCCAGCAGGCCTACAGGGCTAGAGACCCAGTACTTC
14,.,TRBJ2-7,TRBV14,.,CASSPVLRLIKQYF,TGTGCCAGCAGCCCGGTGCTCAGGCTCATAAAGCAGTACTTC
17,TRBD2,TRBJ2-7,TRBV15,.,CATSRAIGLAGSYEQYF,TGTGCCACCAGCAGAGCGATTGGACTAGCGGGTTCCTACGAGCAGTACTTC
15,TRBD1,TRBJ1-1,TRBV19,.,CASSRTGGWNTEAFF,TGTGCCAGTAGTAGGACAGGGGGATGGAACACTGAAGCTTTCTTT
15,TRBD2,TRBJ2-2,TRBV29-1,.,CSVDSAGGITGELFF,TGCAGCGTTGATTCCGCGGGAGGGATCACCGGGGAGCTGTTTTTT
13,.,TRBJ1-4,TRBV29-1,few,CSVGGVTNEKLFF,TGCAGCGTCGGGGGGGTGACTAATGAAAAACTGTTTTTT
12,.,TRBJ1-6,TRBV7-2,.,CASSLRNSPLHF,TGTGCCAGCAGTCTACGGAATTCACCCCTCCACTTT
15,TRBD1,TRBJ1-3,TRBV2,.,CASSGQVFSGNTIYF,TGTGCCAGCAGCGGACAGGTCTTTTCTGGAAACACCATATATTTT
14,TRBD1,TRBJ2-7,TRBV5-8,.,CASSLEGQGYEQYF,TGTGCCAGCAGCTTGGAGGGACAGGGCTACGAGCAGTACTTC
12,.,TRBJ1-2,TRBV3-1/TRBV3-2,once,CASSQGDYGYTF,TGTGCCAGCAGCCAGGGAGACTATGGCTACACCTTC
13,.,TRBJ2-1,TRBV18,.,CASSPGLYNEQFF,TGTGCCAGCTCACCCGGACTTTACAATGAGCAGTTCTTC
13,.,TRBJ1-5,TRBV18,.,CASSPPANQPQHF,TGTGCCAGCTCACCACCGGCCAATCAGCCCCAGCATTTT
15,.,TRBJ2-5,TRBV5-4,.,CASSSGHLLLETQYF,TGTGCCAGCAGCTCGGGACACCTCCTTTTGGAGACCCAGTACTTC
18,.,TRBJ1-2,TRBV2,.,CASSPSSRYVAGLYGYTF,TGTGCCAGCAGTCCCTCTTCCCGTTATGTGGCAGGGCTCTATGGCTACACCTTC